This TCR beta chain is drawn from a study of blood T cell repertoires in COVID-19. In the original workflow: Amplification of reference gene primers provided the estimated nucleated cell counts. Profiled with immunoSEQ multiplex PCR; TCRdb holds only in-frame clones, not every one. V, J and clone size were drawn from that table, and D and trimming were deduced from the DNA. Of about 80,000 clones listed, approximately 80% are singletons. Per the germline V gene, CDR1 is SGHVS and CDR2 is FQNEAQ. CDR3 size: 16 residues. V shed 5 bases and J shed 0 bases, with 14 bases lying between them. Sequencing was performed on peripheral blood. The chain recombines TRBV7-8 with TRBJ1-5; D is unclear. The sequence was obtained from a woman in her 70s with acute or convalescent COVID-19. CDR3 residues: CASSPDGEYSNQPQHF. The CDR3 coding sequence is TGTGCCAGCAGCCCAGACGGGGAATATAGCAATCAGCCCCAGCATTTT.